Listed below are T cell receptor beta chains from one sample, sequenced in a study of vaccination and CD4 T cells after COVID-19. The antigens of these receptors remain unknown. TCRdb called the PCR reads again in MiXCR, with one record for every CDR3 protein. The sample lists tens of thousands of distinct CDR3 sequences, approximately 57% occurring once. Source: CD4+ T cells from blood, cultured in vitro, taken after SARS-CoV-2 vaccination. All receptors come from a human donor who received a COVID-19 vaccine. The conserved cysteine and the conserved F or W are not part of the CDR3 here. Each record gives: J gene, V gene, CDR3 protein.

j_gene: TRBJ2-7; v_gene: TRBV7-2; CDR3aa: ASSQTRRYEQY
j_gene: TRBJ1-1; v_gene: TRBV12-3/TRBV12-4; CDR3aa: ASSFGGGRGEAF
j_gene: TRBJ1-1; v_gene: TRBV27; CDR3aa: ASSFGRGNTEAF
j_gene: TRBJ1-2; v_gene: TRBV5-1; CDR3aa: ASSLLGQEFGYT
j_gene: TRBJ1-5; v_gene: TRBV20-1; CDR3aa: SARDPREGNQPQH
j_gene: TRBJ2-7; v_gene: TRBV7-2; CDR3aa: ASSLGIGSYEQY
j_gene: TRBJ1-5; v_gene: TRBV20-1; CDR3aa: SARDIDNQPQH
j_gene: TRBJ2-3; v_gene: TRBV30; CDR3aa: AWSPHVDTQY
j_gene: TRBJ2-2; v_gene: TRBV20-1; CDR3aa: SARRSGRNTGELF
j_gene: TRBJ2-3; v_gene: TRBV6-2/TRBV6-3; CDR3aa: ASSPGGFFTDTQY
j_gene: TRBJ1-3; v_gene: TRBV6-1; CDR3aa: ASSEVSEAGNTIY
j_gene: TRBJ2-2; v_gene: TRBV19; CDR3aa: ASSITGVNTGELF
j_gene: TRBJ1-2; v_gene: TRBV12-3/TRBV12-4; CDR3aa: ASSRGLGYT
j_gene: TRBJ2-3; v_gene: TRBV5-4; CDR3aa: ASSLEQGSDTQY
j_gene: TRBJ2-5; v_gene: TRBV30; CDR3aa: AWSVGTGGGGTQY
j_gene: TRBJ1-2; v_gene: TRBV20-1; CDR3aa: SAPGDSQSYGYT
j_gene: TRBJ2-5; v_gene: TRBV7-3; CDR3aa: ASSQTGGVETQY
j_gene: TRBJ1-5; v_gene: TRBV6-1; CDR3aa: ASSTDNNQPQH
j_gene: TRBJ1-1; v_gene: TRBV27; CDR3aa: ASSRDRMNTEAF
j_gene: TRBJ2-3; v_gene: TRBV7-8; CDR3aa: ASSRLAGGPGDTQY
j_gene: TRBJ1-3; v_gene: TRBV7-6; CDR3aa: ASSLVDRVSGNTIY
j_gene: TRBJ2-7; v_gene: TRBV5-1; CDR3aa: ASSATSGRSYEQY
j_gene: TRBJ2-4; v_gene: TRBV7-2; CDR3aa: ASSLGGAKNIQY
j_gene: TRBJ1-4; v_gene: TRBV20-1; CDR3aa: SARTGVVYNEKLF
j_gene: TRBJ1-6; v_gene: TRBV6-4; CDR3aa: ASSDVYGANSPLH
j_gene: TRBJ2-1; v_gene: TRBV19; CDR3aa: ASSEDRQLSYNEQF
j_gene: TRBJ1-2; v_gene: TRBV19; CDR3aa: ASSIGGWDRLRSYGYT
j_gene: TRBJ2-7; v_gene: TRBV7-7; CDR3aa: ASSLAGLGYEQY
j_gene: TRBJ2-2; v_gene: TRBV27; CDR3aa: ASSYDTGELF
j_gene: TRBJ1-2; v_gene: TRBV6-5; CDR3aa: ASSYLGLSNYGYT
j_gene: TRBJ1-2; v_gene: TRBV27; CDR3aa: ASSFRGFYGYT
j_gene: TRBJ1-1; v_gene: TRBV2; CDR3aa: ASSEANTEAF
j_gene: TRBJ1-1; v_gene: TRBV5-1; CDR3aa: ASSFTYGRAEAF
j_gene: TRBJ2-2; v_gene: TRBV29-1; CDR3aa: SVEKDLFTGELF
j_gene: TRBJ2-5; v_gene: TRBV7-8; CDR3aa: ASSLGPGETQY
j_gene: TRBJ1-1; v_gene: TRBV6-2/TRBV6-3; CDR3aa: ASSYSKGTEAF
j_gene: TRBJ2-7; v_gene: TRBV10-3; CDR3aa: AISENRGREQY
j_gene: TRBJ2-1; v_gene: TRBV2; CDR3aa: ASGESGGPYNEQF
j_gene: TRBJ1-2; v_gene: TRBV5-1; CDR3aa: ASSPEGQNYGYT
j_gene: TRBJ2-3; v_gene: TRBV19; CDR3aa: ASSRTSGGSETQY
j_gene: TRBJ1-6; v_gene: TRBV7-9; CDR3aa: ASSLVDGVGSSYNSPLH
j_gene: TRBJ1-2; v_gene: TRBV7-8; CDR3aa: ASSPSRQGQIYGYT
j_gene: TRBJ1-3; v_gene: TRBV6-5; CDR3aa: ASSYSRVSGNTIY
j_gene: TRBJ2-4; v_gene: TRBV12-3/TRBV12-4; CDR3aa: ASGLGTARNIQY
j_gene: TRBJ2-4; v_gene: TRBV7-6; CDR3aa: ASSLGPLARVAKNIQY
j_gene: TRBJ2-1; v_gene: TRBV20-1; CDR3aa: SARDHRGAGVHEQF
j_gene: TRBJ1-1; v_gene: TRBV10-1; CDR3aa: ASSVTRDTKGRDTEAF
j_gene: TRBJ1-2; v_gene: TRBV7-3; CDR3aa: ASSPGQGAYGYT
j_gene: TRBJ1-1; v_gene: TRBV29-1; CDR3aa: SVNRGTEAF
j_gene: TRBJ1-1; v_gene: TRBV2; CDR3aa: ASSYGGGTEAF
j_gene: TRBJ2-1; v_gene: TRBV28; CDR3aa: ATAYRDGYYNEQF
j_gene: TRBJ2-4; v_gene: TRBV15; CDR3aa: ATSRDSGVAKNIQY
j_gene: TRBJ1-1; v_gene: TRBV12-3/TRBV12-4; CDR3aa: ASSLRGGNTEAF
j_gene: TRBJ2-1; v_gene: TRBV18; CDR3aa: ASSRASGGSSYNEQF
j_gene: TRBJ2-3; v_gene: TRBV4-2; CDR3aa: ASSQAWADTQY
j_gene: TRBJ1-5; v_gene: TRBV24-1; CDR3aa: ATSDPSQDSNQPQH
j_gene: TRBJ1-3; v_gene: TRBV7-2; CDR3aa: ASSPTTGRGGNTIY
j_gene: TRBJ2-3; v_gene: TRBV19; CDR3aa: ASSIEPDTDTQY